The present entry profiles one T cell receptor beta chain with its context. In the original processing: The authors estimated nucleated cell counts from reference gene primer amplification. Clones were read by immunoSEQ multiplex PCR, and TCRdb kept only the in-frame ones, dropping some. The D gene and trimming were derived from the DNA, and the V and J assignments and clone size from that table. The sample carries under 75,000 clones, around nine tenths recorded once. These data originate in a study of blood T cell repertoires in COVID-19. Turning to the study itself: Samples representing acute and convalescent COVID-19 were sourced from the United States, Italy and Spain. The cDNA or gDNA used as material had been derived from T cells, B-cell-depleted T cells, or PBMCs.

Trimming took off 6 bases at V and 0 bases at J, with 12 bases between the two ends. This CDR3 region has 15 residues. Germline V gene data show CDR1 as SGDLS and CDR2 as YYNGEE. The sequencing sample was made of peripheral blood. The clonotype originates from an elderly woman with active COVID-19. The V and J genes are TRBV9 and TRBJ2-2, with D possibly matching TRBD2 (5 bases). The CDR3 coding sequence is TGTGCCAGCACTCCAAGCGGAACGAACACCGGGGAGCTGTTTTTT. Translating gives CASTPSGTNTGELFF.